These 22 T cell receptor beta chains came from one sample sequenced in a study of cytomegalovirus exposure and HLA in healthy donors. The PCR was carried out with 60 Vbeta primers and 13 Jbeta primers. The method was immunoSEQ multiplex PCR; TCRdb's version includes in-frame clones alone and lacks a portion of them. The sample lists fewer than 110,000 clones, around 77% seen once, with about 2% in the top ten. Input material: PBMCs. Every receptor here comes from a man between 18 and 35 years old in good health and CMV-seronegative.

A remark on this clone: This CDR3 fails to terminate in the conserved phenylalanine or tryptophan, so it likely reflects a read error. No DNA is shown, since the ends of the CDR3 on it are uncertain; the CDR3 is the one TCRdb lists. The rearrangement joins TRBV19 to TRBJ2-7; the DNA was not used to check the table's D call, TRBD1. The CDR3 is 8 residues long, counting both termini. CDR1 LNHDA and CDR2 SQIVND come from the germline V gene (reference sequence). CDR3 region: CASSPYQG.

The CDR3 sequence: CASSFVGRGDTGELFF. The CDR3 coding sequence is TGTGCCAGCAGCTTTGTTGGCAGGGGCGACACCGGGGAGCTGTTTTTT. The V and J genes are TRBV5-6 and TRBJ2-2, with TRBD1 as a possible D gene (6 bases). The CDR3 consists of 16 residues. Germline V gene sequence: CDR1 SGHDT, CDR2 YYEEEE. The V end lost 2 bases, the J end lost 3 bases, and 14 bases lay between the germline ends.

The V and J genes are TRBV9 and TRBJ2-1; 10 positions agree with TRBD1. The germline CDR1 and CDR2 sequences are SGDLS and YYNGEE. Germline trimming cut 0 bases from V and 5 bases from J; bases unmatched to any gene: 17. The CDR3 runs to 20 residues. CDR3 coding DNA: TGTGCCAGCAGCGTAGCAACGGCGACAGGGGGCCTTCGGGTAGACAATGAGCAGTTCTTC. It translates to CASSVATATGGLRVDNEQFF. The full variable domain, in which reference TRBV9 and TRBJ2-1 provide the parts outside the CDR3, is DSGVTQTPKHLITATGQRVTLRCSPRSGDLSVYWYQQSLDQGLQFLIQYYNGEERAKGNILERFSAQQFPDLHSELNLSSLELGDSALYFCASSVATATGGLRVDNEQFFGPGTRLTVL.

The sample holds one count of this clone. The rearrangement links TRBV5-1 to TRBJ2-1; D is unresolved. The CDR3 spans 15 residues. Deletions cut 4 bases from V and 6 bases from J, with 17 bases between. Germline V lookup: CDR1 SGHRS, CDR2 YFSETQ. The CDR3: CASSLSFALFNEQFF. The CDR3 bases are TGCGCCAGCAGCCTGAGTTTCGCTTTGTTCAATGAGCAGTTCTTC. Full variable domain (outside the CDR3, taken from reference TRBV5-1 and TRBJ2-1): KAGVTQTPRYLIKTRGQQVTLSCSPISGHRSVSWYQQTPGQGLQFLFEYFSETQRNKGNFPGRFSGRQFSNSRSEMNVSTLELGDSALYLCASSLSFALFNEQFFGPGTRLTVL.

Points on this clone: No conserved phenylalanine or tryptophan ends this CDR3, so it is likely a read error. The genes are TRBV2 and TRBJ1-1; D is ambiguous. The germline CDR1 and CDR2 sequences are SNHLY and FYNNEI. This CDR3 is 14 amino acids long. V was cut by 5 bases and J by 5 bases, with 15 bases left in between. CDR3 nucleotides: TGTGCCAGCAGTCCTACGGGGTCGGGGACTGAAGCTTTCCTT. This translates into CASSPTGSGTEAFL.

This clone turned up a few times. The chain links TRBV5-4 to TRBJ1-1, with D maybe TRBD1 (6 bases). The germline V and J ends were trimmed by 4 bases and 0 bases, with 13 bases remaining between them. Germline CDR1 and CDR2: SGHNT and YYREEE (reference sequence). The CDR3 totals 15 residues. The CDR3 is CASSGVGGMNTEAFF. Written as DNA, the CDR3 is TGTGCCAGCAGCGGGGTAGGGGGAATGAACACTGAAGCTTTCTTT.

This clone was picked up a small number of times. This sequence joins TRBV10-3 and TRBJ1-1; TRBD1 matches 9 bases. Germline V gene lookup returns CDR1 ENHRY and CDR2 SYGVKD. V was pared by 4 bases and J by 5 bases, with 5 bases of the junction left unmatched. This CDR3 region has 14 residues. CDR3 in amino acids: CAISVQGAGTEAFF. DNA for the CDR3: TGTGCCATCAGTGTACAGGGGGCTGGGACTGAAGCTTTCTTT.

The chain uses TRBV5-4 and TRBJ1-5, with 7 bases lining up with TRBD1. V lost 1 base, J lost 3 bases, and 1 base stayed unmatched. Germline CDR1 reads SGHNT; CDR2 reads YYREEE (reference sequence). The CDR3 consists of 14 residues. DNA of the CDR3: TGTGCCAGCAGCTTGAGGGGGCACAATCAGCCCCAGCATTTT. Translation: CASSLRGHNQPQHF.

The chain joins TRBV28 to TRBJ1-2, with D unresolved. Trimming left V 7 bases short and J 4 bases short, with 10 bases between. The CDR3 has 12 residues. CDR1 and CDR2 (germline): MDHEN, SYDVKM. The CDR3: CASNAGSYGYTF. In DNA, the CDR3 is TGTGCCAGCAACGCCGGGTCCTATGGCTACACCTTC.

The chain couples TRBV5-1 to TRBJ1-1, with 9 nucleotides matching TRBD1. Trimming took 6 bases from V and 5 from J; bases not matched to a gene: 11. The V gene's germline CDR1 is SGHRS and CDR2 YFSETQ. The CDR3 is made up of 15 amino acids. CDR3 amino acids: CASTTETGGNTEAFF. In DNA, the CDR3 is TGCGCCAGCACCACCGAGACAGGGGGAAATACTGAAGCTTTCTTT.

This rearrangement joins TRBV27 to TRBJ2-7; D possibly corresponds to TRBD2 (6 bases). V lost 6 bases and J 5 bases, leaving 8 bases between the germline ends. The CDR3 sequence is 11 residues long. From germline, CDR1 is MNHEY and CDR2 SMNVEV (reference sequence). The CDR3 sequence is CASSPGDEQYF. The CDR3 DNA sequence: TGTGCCAGCAGCCCGGGAGACGAGCAGTACTTC.

Here the CDR3 reads CASSPRSYNEQFF. The CDR3 DNA reads as TGTGCCAGCAGCCCCCGGTCCTACAATGAGCAGTTCTTC. V and J are TRBV6-1 and TRBJ2-1; D call uncertain. The germline V and J ends were trimmed by 6 bases and 1 base, with 7 bases remaining between them. The germline V gene encodes CDR1 MNHNS and CDR2 SASEGT. The CDR3 has 13 residues.

The chain recombines TRBV25-1 with TRBJ1-1; possibly TRBD1 for D (5 bases). Trimming took off 4 bases at V and 4 bases at J, with 19 bases between the two ends. Germline CDR1 reads MGHDK; CDR2 reads SYGVNS. CDR3 length: 16 residues. This CDR3 is CASSGLGHTWVTEAFF. The DNA of the CDR3 is TGTGCCAGCAGTGGCCTGGGGCACACCTGGGTCACTGAAGCTTTCTTT.

This chain joins TRBV10-3 and TRBJ2-3, with TRBD1 matching 11 bases. The CDR3 has 16 residues. The V and J ends lost 2 bases and 3 bases, in that order; junction bases with no gene match: 4. CDR1 and CDR2 (germline): ENHRY, SYGVKD. CDR3 bases: TGTGCCATCAGTGAGGGCCGGGACAGGGGGACAGATACGCAGTATTTT. Its protein product is CAISEGRDRGTDTQYF.

This chain joins TRBV2 and TRBJ1-5; tentative D call: TRBD1 (5 bases). Germline V gives CDR1 SNHLY, CDR2 FYNNEI. This CDR3 comprises 13 residues. Trimming removed 6 bases from V and 3 bases from J, with 9 bases in between. CDR3 amino acids: CASRGGNNQPQHF. CDR3 sequence (DNA): TGTGCCAGCAGGGGGGGGAACAATCAGCCCCAGCATTTT.

In this sample, this clone turned up a few times. The V gene is TRBV5-1, the J gene TRBJ1-2; the match to TRBD1 covers 8 bases. V was clipped by 4 bases and J by 6 bases; unmatched bases: 8. CDR1 SGHRS and CDR2 YFSETQ come from the germline V gene. There are 14 residues in the CDR3. The CDR3 spells CASSQWTGKNGYTF. CDR3 DNA: TGCGCCAGCAGCCAATGGACAGGGAAAAATGGCTACACCTTC.

In its sample, this clone was seen once. V gene TRBV7-3 combines with J gene TRBJ2-2; TRBD2 is a possible D gene (6 bases). The CDR3 runs to 13 residues. V was trimmed by 8 bases and J by 6 bases, leaving 13 bases between them. Germline V CDR1 and CDR2: SGHTA, FQGTGA. CDR3 DNA: TGTGCCAGCCAGCAGGGAGGTGCCGGGGAGCTGTTTTTT. Protein sequence: CASQQGGAGELFF.

The chain recombines TRBV19 with TRBJ2-5; weak D call: TRBD1 (6 bases). CDR3 length equals 15 residues. Trimming pared 5 bases from V and 5 bases from J, leaving 18 bases between. Germline V lookup: CDR1 LNHDA, CDR2 SQIVND (reference sequence). DNA of the CDR3: TGTGCCAGTAGTTCAGCCGGGACACCGGGCGAGACCCAGTACTTC. This translates into CASSSAGTPGETQYF.

This clone appeared a few times. The chain uses TRBV16 and TRBJ1-4, with TRBD1 as a possible D gene (5 bases). V lost 4 bases to trimming and J lost 7 bases, with 13 bases between them. The CDR3 loop spans 14 amino acids. Germline CDR1 reads KGHSY; CDR2 reads FQNENV. CDR3 DNA: TGTGCCAGCAGCCCACGGGACTTTGCTGAAAAACTGTTTTTT. Encoded protein: CASSPRDFAEKLFF. The whole variable domain, remainder taken from reference TRBV16 and TRBJ1-4, is GEEVAQTPKHLVRGEGQKAKLYCAPIKGHSYVFWYQQVLKNEFKFLISFQNENVFDETGMPKERFSAKCLPNSPCSLEIQATKLEDSAVYFCASSPRDFAEKLFFGSGTQLSVL.

The CDR3 sequence is CASTSGGSWANVLTF. As DNA, the CDR3 is TGTGCCAGCACATCGGGGGGGTCCTGGGCCAACGTCCTGACTTTC. V is TRBV11-2 and J is TRBJ2-6; 8 nucleotides match TRBD2. V shed 7 bases, J shed 5 bases, and the junction held 7 bases outside the gene matches. Germline CDR1 reads SGHAT; CDR2 reads FQNNGV. CDR3 size: 15 residues.

The chain couples TRBV19 to TRBJ2-2; TRBD2 is a possible D gene (6 bases). The CDR3 has 14 amino acids. Germline V gene sequence: CDR1 LNHDA, CDR2 SQIVND (reference sequence). V was pared by 3 bases and J by 8 bases, with 13 bases between. The CDR3 protein is CASSMGGARGELFF. The CDR3 DNA reads TGTGCCAGTAGTATGGGGGGTGCCAGGGGGGAGCTGTTTTTT.

The chain joins TRBV2 to TRBJ2-3; maybe TRBD2 (6 bases). This CDR3 has 14 amino acids. Per germline, CDR1 SNHLY and CDR2 FYNNEI. Trimming stripped 4 bases from V and 2 bases from J, with 10 bases between. Here the CDR3 DNA reads TGTGCCAGCAGTGGAATAGCGGACACAGATACGCAGTATTTT. Residues: CASSGIADTDTQYF.